This T cell receptor (beta chain) was captured by sequencing in a study of shared clonotypes between healthy human individuals (dated by TCRdb to 2020 to 2021). Notes on the research overall: The cohort included a few men and a couple of women between 18 and 49 years of age. For each donor, CD4 naive and CD4 memory were each given three plates, CD8 naive was given two plates, and CD8 memory was given one plate. To estimate repertoire size and how much clonotypes are shared between individuals, the study performed deep sequencing of blood TCR repertoires from roughly five healthy adults. To increase sequencing depth and limit assay-specific biases, different laboratories used diverse techniques to prepare libraries and sequence TCR repertoires. Per donor, leukapheresis produced somewhere between about 0.9 and 10 billion PBMCs.

Using the deep immunoSEQ assay, TCR CDR3 regions were amplified from genomic DNA by multiplex PCR. Extracted genomic DNA from each cell subset was spread evenly across all wells of several immunoSEQ 96-well plates, with each plate serving as a replicate. For sorted subsets, 200 to 250 ng genomic DNA, equal to about 30,000 T cell genomes, was loaded into each replicate PCR. Purified libraries were measured with a Qubit 3.0 fluorometer, size-checked on a Bioanalyzer 2100, and measured again with the KAPA Library Quantification kit. A separate single-read 150-cycle Illumina NextSeq 550 flow cell was used to sequence each immunoSEQ 96-well plate. In the paper's pipeline: Because the immunoSEQ output held only junctional sequences and lacked quality scores, the filtering could not match the filtering applied to full-length reads. To assign V/J genes and CDR3, sequences were annotated using PyIR, a Python wrapper for IgBLAST v1.9, with IMGT germline references. Reads were removed for weak V/J assignments (E-value above 1e-6), missing CDR3, stop codons, out-of-frame junctions, or ambiguous translated residues. A V3J clonotype was defined by an identical inferred V gene, J gene, and CDR3 amino acid sequence. To compute the percentage overlap between repertoires, the number of shared unique clonotypes was divided by the size of the smaller repertoire. Repertoire richness was assessed with RTK rarefaction, the Chao1 estimator, and Recon v2.1 estimates of unobserved clonotypes. For all TCRbeta clonotypes obtained by the gDNA method from four donors, generation probabilities were computed with OLGA. TCRdb's version of the immuneACCESS table is confined to in-frame rearrangements and falls short of the full clone set. An unresolved V gene accounts for under half of the shortfall where checked; the remainder is of unknown origin. The V and J calls and clone size were taken over from that table, and D and trimming were inferred from the DNA. The sample yields about 2,100,000 clones; approximately 94% were counted once. In total, the top ten clones hold 1.7% of the sample.

Paper-wide results and their limitations: Pairwise subsampling indicated that sequencing depth was expected to affect the degree of clonotype sharing among donors. Sampling was restricted to blood, and TCR repertoires in tissues likely differ from the TCR repertoires found in blood. The small number of donors limited the genetic and exposure-history diversity represented. Rarefaction of sorted-subset datasets indicated incomplete sequencing despite the large sequencing depth. Naive subsets generally had larger estimated clonotype richness than memory subsets. Sharing across a few donors was observed for roughly 5% of naive CD4, over 3% of naive CD8, 2.3% of memory CD4, and around 0.4% of memory CD8 clonotypes. Compared with non-shared clonotypes, clonotypes shared by all four sorted-subset donors had higher generation probabilities.

CD8 naive samples were CD45RO-negative cells positively selected for CCR7, giving a CD45RA+CCR7+ population that excluded TemRA cells. Donors were healthy HIV-negative adults with no recently reported acute infections or vaccinations. All donors were Caucasian adults living in Nashville, Tennessee, USA. After blood collection by leukapheresis, PBMCs were isolated using Ficoll-Histopaque density gradient centrifugation and then cryopreserved in the vapor phase of liquid nitrogen. Purity and quantity of every magnetically sorted T cell population were checked by analytical flow cytometry. From each sorted fraction, genomic DNA was isolated and quantified by UV absorbance on a Nanodrop 2000c. Worth noting for this clone: The antigen it binds to is not known. No base quality values were provided; no much bigger clone lies one nucleotide off.

The V and J ends are trimmed by 8 bases and 2 bases, leaving 9 bases between them. From the cysteine up to the phenylalanine, the CDR3 has a length of 12 residues. Only the CDR3 region is kept as DNA, spanning 36 bases read in frame from base 1. In the germline V gene, CDR1 corresponds to MGHDK and CDR2 to SYGVNS. The sample taken for sequencing was naive CD8+ T cells from PBMCs. What this sample's cell subset or site label stands for: CD45RA+CCR7+. The chain is encoded by TRBV25-1 joined to TRBJ1-2, with TRBD1 perhaps the D gene, on 5 matching bases. The TCR comes from a man between 18 and 29 years old in good health. Some clones in this sample may be carry-over from other donors' samples. The CDR3 region reads CASFTGNYGYTF. The DNA sequence is given as TGTGCCAGCTTTACAGGCAACTATGGCTACACCTTC.